Reported below is one TCR beta chain. The antigen remains unidentified. The trim removed 0 bases at V and 4 bases at J, leaving 9 bases unmatched. The V gene's germline CDR1 is SGHVS and CDR2 FQNEAQ. The CDR3 runs 16 residues. Both 60 Vbeta primers and 13 Jbeta primers went into the PCR. Sequencing was performed with immunoSEQ multiplex PCR; in TCRdb, only in-frame clones are kept and a portion is missing. The sample records approximately 140,000 clones, around 73% being singletons. These data originate in a study of cytomegalovirus exposure and HLA in healthy donors. Study-wide findings and caveats: Common viral pathogens seemed, in a later analysis, to connect with several of the most significant clusters. Later analysis placed DRB1 highest and HLA-C lowest in TCR association rates, which differed by HLA locus.

This TCR derives from a human donor in good health. This chain connects TRBV7-8 to TRBJ2-7; 7 bases agree with TRBD1. Sequencing used PBMCs. The CDR3 loop is CASSLALAGQAYEQYF. The CDR3 bases are TGTGCCAGCAGCTTAGCTTTAGCTGGACAGGCGTACGAGCAGTACTTC.